Each of the 25 T cell receptor beta chains below was sequenced from the same sample in a study of cytomegalovirus exposure and HLA in healthy donors. The primer mix had 60 Vbeta and 13 Jbeta primers. TCRdb's copy holds only in-frame clones and misses some; the assay was immunoSEQ multiplex PCR. The repertoire holds around 160,000 clones, roughly 79% seen once, with less than 8% in the top ten. The sample comprised PBMCs. The receptors derive from a woman aged 40-49 years in good health and CMV-seropositive.

The V call is TRBV29-1, the J call TRBJ2-4; TRBD1 matches 8 bases. Unmatched junction bases numbered 9, after V lost 1 base and J lost 7 bases. Germline CDR1 and CDR2: SQVTM and ANQGSEA. The CDR3 is 15 residues long. The CDR3 sequence is CSVEGSGGMGNIQYF. The CDR3 DNA reads TGCAGCGTTGAAGGGTCAGGGGGCATGGGTAACATTCAGTACTTC.

This clone has more than one count but fewer than ten. The V call is TRBV7-9, the J call TRBJ2-3; D is ambiguous. Germline loops: CDR1 SEHNR, CDR2 FQNEAQ (reference sequence). With 0 bases removed from V and 4 bases from J, the gap between germline ends came to 5 bases. CDR3 length: 13 residues. CDR3 residues: CASSLARPDTQYF. The CDR3 DNA sequence: TGTGCCAGCAGCTTAGCGAGGCCAGATACGCAGTATTTT.

This chain joins TRBV5-6 and TRBJ2-2; D is uncertain. Germline V CDR1 and CDR2: SGHDT, YYEEEE. V gave up 2 bases and J gave up 6 bases, with 5 bases separating them. The CDR3 has 12 residues. CDR3 DNA: TGTGCCAGCAGCTTCTCTCCCGGGGAGCTGTTTTTT. This translates into CASSFSPGELFF.

The chain recombines TRBV15 with TRBJ1-2, with D unresolved. V was cut by 0 bases and J by 8 bases, with 13 bases left in between. CDR3 length: 14 residues. Germline lookup yields CDR1 LNHNV and CDR2 YYDKDF (reference sequence). The chain's CDR3 is CATSRDRTRSGYTF. The CDR3 DNA is TGTGCCACCAGCAGAGATCGAACGCGGAGCGGCTACACCTTC.

The CDR3 coding sequence is TGTGCCAGCAGCTTGGGGTCGATCAGTTATGGCTACACCTTC. It specifies CASSLGSISYGYTF. The chain couples TRBV5-6 to TRBJ1-2; unclear D gene. V lost 0 bases, J lost 5 bases, and 11 bases lay in between. The CDR3 covers 14 residues. Germline CDR1 is SGHDT and CDR2 is YYEEEE.

V gene TRBV5-4 combines with J gene TRBJ2-2; TRBD2 agrees at 8 bases. The CDR3 contains 16 residues. J lost 7 bases, V lost 4 bases, and 12 bases had no gene match. Germline lookup yields CDR1 SGHNT and CDR2 YYREEE (reference sequence). The DNA of the CDR3 is TGTGCCAGCAGCCCATCGGGGGGGGCCGTCAGCGGGGAGCTGTTTTTT. It yields the protein CASSPSGGAVSGELFF. Full variable domain (rest looked up from reference TRBV5-4 and TRBJ2-2): ETGVTQSPTHLIKTRGQQVTLRCSSQSGHNTVSWYQQALGQGPQFIFQYYREEENGRGNFPPRFSGLQFPNYSSELNVNALELDDSALYLCASSPSGGAVSGELFFGEGSRLTVL.

The chain uses TRBV30 and TRBJ1-2, with D possibly being TRBD1 (5 bases). The CDR3 covers 13 residues. The V end was cut by 0 bases, the J end by 1 base, with 6 bases between. Germline V CDR1 and CDR2: GTSNPN, SVGIG (reference sequence). CDR3 bases: TGTGCCTGGAGTGTGACAGTTAACTATGGCTACACCTTC. Translating gives CAWSVTVNYGYTF.

The CDR3 nucleotides read TGTGCCAGCAGTGGACAGGGTGGCAATGAGCAGTTCTTC. Translation: CASSGQGGNEQFF. This rearrangement joins TRBV2 to TRBJ2-1, with 7 bases aligning to TRBD1. Trimming took 4 bases from V and 6 from J; bases not matched to a gene: 3. The CDR3 has 13 residues. In germline, CDR1 is SNHLY, CDR2 FYNNEI.

The rearrangement uses TRBV5-1 and TRBJ1-6; D not resolved. The CDR3 runs to 15 residues. CDR1 is SGHRS and CDR2 is YFSETQ in the germline V gene. Trimming cost V 0 bases and J 5 bases, with 9 bases left between them. CDR3 sequence: CASSLVPGDNSPLHF. CDR3 nucleotides: TGCGCCAGCAGCTTGGTTCCGGGAGATAATTCACCCCTCCACTTT.

V usage is TRBV6-1 and J usage is TRBJ2-5, with D possibly TRBD2 on 6 matching bases. Germline V lookup: CDR1 MNHNS, CDR2 SASEGT. The CDR3 loop spans 17 amino acids. V was clipped by 3 bases and J by 5 bases, with 22 bases between them. The DNA of the CDR3 is TGTGCCAGCAGTGAGGAGGGTAGGGAAATGATTGGGGAGACCCAGTACTTC. Residues: CASSEEGREMIGETQYF.

This chain connects TRBV6-5 to TRBJ1-1, with 9 bases matching TRBD1. CDR3 length equals 14 residues. Trimming at V came to 5 bases and at J to 4 bases, leaving 5 bases not matched to a gene. Germline V gene data show CDR1 as MNHEY and CDR2 as SVGAGI. The CDR3 DNA reads as TGTGCCAGCAGTAGGGACAGGGTAGGCACTGAAGCTTTCTTT. Translated: CASSRDRVGTEAFF.

The chain is built from TRBV6-5 and TRBJ2-2; D is perhaps TRBD2 (6 bases). V gave up 2 bases and J gave up 6 bases, with 10 bases separating them. The CDR3 has 14 residues. Germline V gives CDR1 MNHEY, CDR2 SVGAGI. The CDR3 here is CASSYRGTAGELFF. CDR3 nucleotide sequence: TGTGCCAGCAGTTACCGGGGGACTGCCGGGGAGCTGTTTTTT.

This chain connects TRBV27 to TRBJ2-7; 11 bases are a match to TRBD2. The V gene end was trimmed by 6 bases and the J gene end by 2 bases; junction bases not matched to a gene: 6. Germline CDR1 is MNHEY and CDR2 is SMNVEV (reference sequence). The CDR3 is 15 amino acids. CDR3 DNA: TGTGCCAGCAGAACTGTAGCGGGGGGGCCCTACGAGCAGTACTTC. Protein sequence: CASRTVAGGPYEQYF.

This clone was recorded a few times. J is TRBJ2-7 and V is TRBV2, with 7 bases matching TRBD2. Germline trimming cut 4 bases from V and 5 bases from J; bases unmatched to any gene: 8. CDR3 length equals 14 residues. Germline CDR1 is SNHLY and CDR2 is FYNNEI. The CDR3 reads CASSAGGGTHEQYF. In DNA, the CDR3 is TGTGCCAGCAGTGCGGGGGGAGGGACCCACGAGCAGTACTTC.

A few counts support this clone. V gene TRBV6-5 combines with J gene TRBJ1-4; D is perhaps TRBD1 (6 bases). The V gene lost 6 bases and the J gene lost 7 bases, with 15 bases spanning the gap. This CDR3 comprises 14 residues. Germline V lookup: CDR1 MNHEY, CDR2 SVGAGI. The CDR3 DNA is TGTGCCAGCAGACTAACAGGGTTGAGTGAAAAACTGTTTTTT. Its translation is CASRLTGLSEKLFF.

This chain joins TRBV7-9 and TRBJ2-5; 11 nucleotides agree with TRBD2. Trimming took 5 bases from V and 3 from J; bases not matched to a gene: 8. The length of the CDR3 is 16 residues. Germline-derived CDR1 and CDR2 are SEHNR and FQNEAQ (reference sequence). The DNA for the CDR3 is TGTGCCAGCAGCGTCAGACTAGCGGGGTTAAAAGAGACCCAGTACTTC. Amino acid sequence: CASSVRLAGLKETQYF.

Notes on this clone: Additional DNA sequences in this sample encode the identical CDR3. The J gene is TRBJ1-2, the V gene TRBV7-3; the D gene is possibly TRBD1 (5 bases). The CDR3 is made up of 13 amino acids. CDR1 and CDR2 from the germline V gene are SGHTA and FQGTGA. The ends were cut back, 5 bases at V and 4 bases at J, with 11 bases in the middle. This CDR3 is CASSLGQGYGYTF. Written as DNA, the CDR3 is TGTGCCAGCAGCCTTGGGCAGGGCTATGGCTACACCTTC.

The gene calls are TRBV6-1 and TRBJ2-7; TRBD1 is a possible D gene (6 bases). Germline CDR1 and CDR2: MNHNS and SASEGT. The germline V and J ends were trimmed by 5 bases and 3 bases, with 17 bases remaining between them. The CDR3 totals 15 residues. The chain's CDR3 is CASSPQLGGGYEQYF. CDR3 bases: TGTGCCAGCAGTCCCCAACTAGGGGGTGGCTACGAGCAGTACTTC.

The V gene is TRBV5-1, the J gene TRBJ2-1; TRBD1 matches at 8 bases. CDR1 and CDR2 (germline): SGHRS, YFSETQ. The CDR3 extends over 13 amino acids. With V trimmed by 0 bases and J by 15 bases, 8 bases remained unmatched. The CDR3 coding sequence is TGCGCCAGCAGCTTGGCCTCAAGGACAGGGTCGTTCTTC. It translates to CASSLASRTGSFF.

The gene calls are TRBV9 and TRBJ1-2; the D gene is possibly TRBD1 (5 bases). Germline-derived CDR1 and CDR2 are SGDLS and YYNGEE. There are 11 residues in the CDR3. V lost 4 bases, J lost 7 bases, and 8 bases lay in between. The CDR3, as DNA: TGTGCCAGCAGCCCGGGGGTTGGCTACACCTTC. It specifies CASSPGVGYTF.

The chain is built from TRBV7-6 and TRBJ1-1; no firm D call. The CDR3 covers 14 residues. V was clipped by 1 base and J by 2 bases, with 8 bases between them. Germline V gene lookup returns CDR1 SGHVS and CDR2 FNYEAQ. The CDR3 region has the DNA TGTGCCAGCAGCTTAGTCGAGATCAACACTGAAGCTTTCTTT. Protein product: CASSLVEINTEAFF.

The gene calls are TRBV28 and TRBJ2-1; TRBD1 matches 10 bases. Trimming took 5 bases from V and 8 from J; bases not matched to a gene: 9. The CDR3 consists of 15 residues. Germline lookup yields CDR1 MDHEN and CDR2 SYDVKM. In DNA form, the CDR3 reads TGTGCCAGCAGTCTTCGACAGGGGGCTAACGATGAGCAGTTCTTC. Encoded protein: CASSLRQGANDEQFF.

The rearrangement uses TRBV11-2 and TRBJ1-4; D call uncertain. The germline V and J ends were trimmed by 6 bases and 0 bases, with 8 bases remaining between them. This CDR3 region has 14 residues. CDR1 and CDR2 (germline): SGHAT, FQNNGV. The CDR3 DNA reads TGTGCCAGCAGTCTAAACCCAACTAATGAAAAACTGTTTTTT. It codes for CASSLNPTNEKLFF. Looking up the rest from reference TRBV11-2 and TRBJ1-4 gives the full variable domain: EAGVAQSPRYKIIEKRQSVAFWCNPISGHATLYWYQQILGQGPKLLIQFQNNGVVDDSQLPKDRFSAERLKGVDSTLKIQPAKLEDSAVYLCASSLNPTNEKLFFGSGTQLSVL.

The rearrangement links TRBV19 to TRBJ1-1; 7 nucleotides match TRBD1. J gave up 0 bases and V 2 bases, and 0 bases lay outside the gene matches. The CDR3 has 14 amino acids. In germline, CDR1 is LNHDA, CDR2 SQIVND (reference sequence). The CDR3 DNA reads TGTGCCAGTAGTATACAGGGGGTGAACACTGAAGCTTTCTTT. Protein: CASSIQGVNTEAFF.

V gene TRBV2 combines with J gene TRBJ2-3; 9 nucleotides align to TRBD2. The trim removed 5 bases at V and 6 bases at J, leaving 12 bases unmatched. Germline V gives CDR1 SNHLY, CDR2 FYNNEI. This CDR3 has 16 residues. The CDR3 DNA reads as TGTGCCAGCAGTCCCCCCCGAGCGGGGGGAGTGGATACGCAGTATTTT. Translation gives CASSPPRAGGVDTQYF.